This TCR beta chain was profiled in a study of blood T cell repertoires in COVID-19. Study summary: There were acute and convalescent COVID-19 samples, and they came from the United States, Italy and Spain.

The table lists this clone with a few counts. Germline assignment: CDR1 SGHAT and CDR2 FQDESV (reference sequence). Trimming stripped 2 bases from V and 8 bases from J, with 16 bases between. This CDR3 spans 15 amino acids. Data came from immunoSEQ multiplex PCR; TCRdb stores just in-frame clones and leaves some out. This table holds some 180,000 clones, 80% found once. The chain has TRBV11-1 and TRBJ2-1, with D perhaps TRBD2 (7 bases). The receptor comes from a man between 60 and 70 years old with acute or convalescent COVID-19. Material for sequencing was peripheral blood. The CDR3 reads CASSLRGGFRYEQFF. The DNA of the CDR3 is TGTGCCAGCAGCTTAAGGGGGGGGTTTCGATATGAGCAGTTCTTC.